These T cell receptor beta chains were read from a single sample in a study of T cell responses to AZD1222 COVID-19 vaccine. Some clones are missing from TCRdb's copy, which holds only in-frame ones; the method was immunoSEQ multiplex PCR. The sample records roughly 120,000 clones, roughly 87% being singletons. Here the sequenced sample was peripheral blood, taken on day 0 of AZD1222 vaccination. The receptors were gathered from an adult in good health. Both conserved end residues are part of each CDR3. A D gene is named only where the DNA matches it firmly.

J gene	V gene	CDR3 length	D gene	CDR3 protein	CDR3 DNA
TRBJ2-7	TRBV11-2	13	.	CASRSGSSYEQYF	TGTGCCAGCAGGTCGGGTTCCTCCTACGAGCAGTACTTC
TRBJ1-5	TRBV4-1	16	TRBD1	CASSQGVDRDDQPQHF	TGCGCCAGCAGCCAAGGAGTAGACAGGGACGATCAGCCCCAGCATTTT
TRBJ1-3	TRBV12-5	17	.	CASGLGRGRTDGNTIYF	TGTGCTAGTGGTTTGGGGCGAGGCAGGACGGACGGAAACACCATATATTTT
TRBJ2-1	TRBV7-9	14	.	CASSLGQGYDEQFF	TGTGCCAGCAGCTTAGGGCAGGGGTACGATGAGCAGTTCTTC
TRBJ1-6	TRBV19	15	TRBD1	CASNTGTVYNSPLHF	TGTGCCAGTAACACCGGGACAGTCTATAATTCACCCCTCCACTTT
TRBJ2-7	TRBV3-1/TRBV3-2	15	.	CASSQAAGGHYEQYF	TGTGCCAGCAGCCAAGCGGCAGGCGGACACTACGAGCAGTACTTC
TRBJ2-7	TRBV9	15	.	CASSPGRASSYEQYF	TGTGCCAGCAGCCCAGGTCGGGCGAGCTCCTACGAGCAGTACTTC
TRBJ2-1	TRBV7-2	15	TRBD2	CASSPKAGGTNEQFF	TGTGCCAGCAGCCCAAAAGCGGGAGGAACAAATGAGCAGTTCTTC
TRBJ2-3	TRBV19	11	.	CASTLWGTQYF	TGTGCCAGTACTCTGTGGGGTACGCAGTATTTT
TRBJ2-7	TRBV27	12	.	CASSPGDYEQYF	TGTGCCAGCAGTCCAGGAGACTACGAGCAGTACTTC
TRBJ2-7	TRBV5-6	11	.	CASGLYAEQYF	TGTGCCAGCGGACTATACGCCGAGCAGTACTTC
TRBJ1-1	TRBV19	15	TRBD1	CASRSPGTGDTEAFF	TGTGCCAGTAGAAGCCCGGGGACAGGGGACACTGAAGCTTTCTTT
TRBJ1-3	TRBV7-9	15	TRBD1	CASSRDRGSGNTIYF	TGTGCCAGCAGCCGGGACAGGGGGTCCGGAAACACCATATATTTT
TRBJ2-5	TRBV2	15	TRBD1	CASSVQGDPKETQYF	TGTGCCAGCAGTGTCCAGGGGGACCCCAAGGAGACCCAGTACTTC